These T cell receptor beta chains were read from a single sample in a study of sequential checkpoint blockade in melanoma. Sequenced by immunoSEQ multiplex PCR; TCRdb stores in-frame clones only, minus some. The sample lists about 27,000 clones; approximately 77% were seen once. The source material was CD8+ T cells sorted from blood (inferred from file names), sampled from a patient given nivolumab and ipilimumab in sequence. The receptor set was obtained from a human donor with melanoma. Both conserved end residues are part of each CDR3. The D gene is left open where the match is weak. Part of the rows lack a size; the others show once, few, many or a class for expanded clones.

-,TRBJ2-2,-,TRBV21-1,CASSQDRGNTGELFF,TGTGCCAGCAGCCAGGACAGGGGGAACACCGGGGAGCTGTTTTTT
-,TRBJ1-1,-,TRBV9,CASSVAGDNTEAFF,TGTGCCAGCAGCGTAGCAGGGGACAACACTGAAGCTTTCTTT
-,TRBJ2-2,TRBD1,TRBV7-9,CASDRGSGELFF,TGTGCCAGCGACAGGGGTTCCGGGGAGCTGTTTTTT
-,TRBJ2-5,TRBD2,TRBV2,CASRTSGQETQYF,TGTGCCAGCAGAACTAGCGGACAAGAGACCCAGTACTTC
-,TRBJ2-3,TRBD1,TRBV4-1,CASSLTPGQGTDTQYF,TGCGCCAGCAGCCTGACCCCGGGACAGGGGACAGATACGCAGTATTTT
-,TRBJ2-7,TRBD1,TRBV10-3,CAISEMVVGQGADEQYF,TGTGCCATCAGTGAGATGGTGGTTGGACAGGGGGCTGACGAGCAGTACTTC
few,TRBJ2-5,-,TRBV7-6,CASRNSLAQQETQYF,TGTGCCAGCAGAAATTCGTTAGCGCAACAAGAGACCCAGTACTTC
-,TRBJ2-7,TRBD1,TRBV15,CATSTRDRYEQYF,TGTGCCACCAGCACCCGGGACAGGTACGAGCAGTACTTC
once,TRBJ2-2,TRBD1,TRBV7-6,CASSLDPGTGGAFTGELFF,TGTGCCAGCAGCTTAGACCCCGGGACAGGGGGCGCGTTCACCGGGGAGCTGTTTTTT
-,TRBJ2-5,TRBD2,TRBV9,CASSVGVAGSQETQYF,TGTGCCAGCAGCGTCGGTGTAGCGGGGTCACAAGAGACCCAGTACTTC
-,TRBJ2-5,-,TRBV19,CASSIGWTDIQETQYF,TGTGCCAGTAGTATAGGGTGGACAGACATACAAGAGACCCAGTACTTC
few,TRBJ1-2,-,TRBV6-5,CASSYGQVSYGYTF,TGTGCCAGCAGTTACGGGCAGGTGTCCTATGGCTACACCTTC
-,TRBJ2-3,-,TRBV7-9,CASSSPGAGAWTSTDTQYF,TGTGCCAGCAGCTCCCCGGGGGCGGGGGCCTGGACATCCACAGATACGCAGTATTTT
-,TRBJ1-5,TRBD1,TRBV4-1,CASSPTGGHQPQHF,TGCGCCAGCAGCCCGACAGGGGGCCATCAGCCCCAGCATTTT
-,TRBJ2-4,TRBD2,TRBV5-5,CASSLYTRGSTKNIQYF,TGTGCCAGCAGCTTGTATACGCGGGGGAGCACCAAAAACATTCAGTACTTC
-,TRBJ2-5,TRBD2,TRBV27,CASSPRLAGETQYF,TGTGCCAGCAGTCCGAGACTAGCCGGGGAGACCCAGTACTTC
-,TRBJ1-2,-,TRBV14,CASSQGGVQDRHGYTF,TGTGCCAGCAGCCAAGGGGGCGTCCAAGACAGACACGGCTACACCTTC
few,TRBJ1-5,-,TRBV6-1,CASRGGNQPQHF,TGTGCCAGCCGCGGGGGTAATCAGCCCCAGCATTTT
-,TRBJ1-2,TRBD1,TRBV6-1,CASSEHQDRARLDYGYTF,TGTGCCAGCAGTGAACACCAAGACAGGGCGAGATTAGACTATGGCTACACCTTC
-,TRBJ1-1,-,TRBV19,CASLGHQNTEAFF,TGTGCCAGCCTCGGACACCAGAACACTGAAGCTTTCTTT
-,TRBJ1-2,-,TRBV30,CAFDRQQGGYTF,TGTGCCTTTGATCGGCAACAGGGTGGCTACACCTTC
few,TRBJ1-2,-,TRBV23-1,CASSQFERSGQRSDVPLPGGYTF,TGCGCCAGCAGTCAATTCGAGCGGAGCGGACAGAGGTCTGATGTACCCCTCCCGGGCGGCTACACCTTC
-,TRBJ2-7,-,TRBV28,CASSPLSGYEQYF,TGTGCCAGCAGTCCCCTCTCGGGCTACGAGCAGTACTTC
many,TRBJ2-3,TRBD2,TRBV19,CASQSSGDTDTQYF,TGTGCCAGCCAATCCAGCGGGGACACAGATACGCAGTATTTT
-,TRBJ1-1,-,TRBV10-3,CAISESGEAFF,TGTGCCATCAGTGAGTCCGGTGAAGCTTTCTTT
-,TRBJ1-2,-,TRBV9,CASSVGRTGSYGYTF,TGTGCCAGCAGCGTAGGAAGAACAGGTAGCTATGGCTACACCTTC
-,TRBJ1-3,-,TRBV7-9,CASSLTAGVGNTIYF,TGTGCCAGCAGCTTAACGGCAGGGGTTGGAAACACCATATATTTT
-,TRBJ2-7,TRBD1,TRBV29-1,CSVEDLRQGSSYEQYF,TGCAGCGTTGAAGATCTGAGACAGGGTTCTTCCTACGAGCAGTACTTC
few,TRBJ2-7,-,TRBV6-1,CASSSDSTTYEQYF,TGTGCCAGCAGTTCGGACAGTACCACCTACGAGCAGTACTTC
once,TRBJ2-7,-,TRBV29-1,CSVESNYEQYF,TGCAGCGTTGAATCTAATTACGAGCAGTACTTC
-,TRBJ2-7,TRBD1,TRBV7-6,CASSQGTDGSYEQYF,TGTGCCAGCAGCCAAGGGACAGATGGGTCCTACGAGCAGTACTTC
-,TRBJ2-3,TRBD2,TRBV9,CASSENSGLAGANTQYF,TGTGCCAGCAGCGAGAATTCCGGACTAGCGGGGGCCAATACGCAGTATTTT
-,TRBJ2-7,-,TRBV19,CATSTGLGYEQYF,TGTGCCACGAGTACAGGGTTGGGGTACGAGCAGTACTTC
-,TRBJ2-7,-,TRBV27,CASSLAGSYEQYF,TGTGCCAGCAGTTTAGCAGGGTCCTACGAGCAGTACTTC
-,TRBJ2-7,TRBD2,TRBV10-3,CAISGLAGGVEQYF,TGTGCCATCAGTGGTCTAGCGGGGGGAGTTGAGCAGTACTTC
few,TRBJ2-7,-,TRBV5-6,CASSLLGYEQYF,TGTGCCAGCAGCTTGCTAGGTTACGAGCAGTACTTC
many,TRBJ2-2,TRBD2,TRBV4-3,CASSQIASGGLNTGELFF,TGCGCCAGCAGCCAAATCGCTAGCGGGGGCCTTAACACCGGGGAGCTGTTTTTT
-,TRBJ2-3,-,TRBV7-6,CASTLSGSDTQYF,TGTGCCAGCACCCTCTCGGGGTCAGATACGCAGTATTTT
once,TRBJ2-2,TRBD1,TRBV27,CASSLIQGAGNTGELFF,TGTGCCAGCAGCCTAATCCAGGGGGCGGGGAACACCGGGGAGCTGTTTTTT
-,TRBJ2-5,TRBD2,TRBV11-2,CASSLGLAGEETQYF,TGTGCCAGCAGCTTAGGTCTAGCGGGGGAAGAGACCCAGTACTTC
-,TRBJ2-2,TRBD2,TRBV11-2,CASSGAGGAGELFF,TGTGCCAGCAGCGGAGCGGGGGGGGCCGGGGAGCTGTTTTTT
-,TRBJ1-1,-,TRBV6-5,CASSYSQAGTQAFF,TGTGCCAGCAGTTACTCTCAGGCCGGTACCCAAGCTTTCTTT
few,TRBJ1-2,TRBD1,TRBV28,CASSQRDRAIHYGYTF,TGTGCCAGCAGTCAACGTGACAGGGCCATACACTATGGCTACACCTTC
-,TRBJ2-1,-,TRBV28,CASSSEVGWRGSGTIDEQFF,TGTGCCAGCAGTTCGGAGGTGGGGTGGCGGGGTAGCGGCACAATAGATGAGCAGTTCTTC
-,TRBJ2-5,TRBD2,TRBV5-4,CASSLVGLAAAGETQYF,TGTGCCAGCAGCTTGGTTGGACTAGCGGCCGCCGGGGAGACCCAGTACTTC
-,TRBJ2-7,-,TRBV15,CATSRVAVPPYEQYF,TGTGCCACCAGCAGAGTGGCGGTCCCCCCCTACGAGCAGTACTTC
-,TRBJ2-7,-,TRBV27,CASSLGPRGEQYF,TGTGCCAGCAGTTTAGGTCCTCGGGGGGAGCAGTACTTC
medium-sized,TRBJ2-7,-,TRBV30,CAWSAQGYEQYF,TGTGCCTGGAGTGCCCAGGGTTACGAGCAGTACTTC
-,TRBJ2-1,-,TRBV29-1,CSVANGGLAPFF,TGCAGCGTCGCCAATGGAGGGCTAGCGCCTTTCTTC
-,TRBJ2-5,-,TRBV28,CASSPIEAGDSAQETQYF,TGTGCCAGCAGCCCCATCGAGGCAGGGGATAGCGCACAAGAGACCCAGTACTTC
-,TRBJ1-2,TRBD1,TRBV5-1,CASSLETGANYGYTF,TGCGCCAGCAGCTTAGAGACAGGGGCCAACTATGGCTACACCTTC
-,TRBJ2-1,TRBD2,TRBV6-6,CASNKPAGGRDEQFF,TGTGCCAGTAATAAACCGGCGGGGGGCCGGGATGAGCAGTTCTTC